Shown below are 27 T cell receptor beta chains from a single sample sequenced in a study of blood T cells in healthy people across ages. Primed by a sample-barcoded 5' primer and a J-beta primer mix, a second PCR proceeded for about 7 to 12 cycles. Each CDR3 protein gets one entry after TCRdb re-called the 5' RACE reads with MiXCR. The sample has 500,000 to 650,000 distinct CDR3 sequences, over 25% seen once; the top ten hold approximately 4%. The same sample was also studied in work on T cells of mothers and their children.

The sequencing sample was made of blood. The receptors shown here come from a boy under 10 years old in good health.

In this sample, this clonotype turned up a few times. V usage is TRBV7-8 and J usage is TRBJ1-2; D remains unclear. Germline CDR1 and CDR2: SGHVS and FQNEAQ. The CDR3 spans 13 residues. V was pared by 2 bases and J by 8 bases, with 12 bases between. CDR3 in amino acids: CASSLLGTPGYTF. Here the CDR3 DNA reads TGTGCCAGCAGCTTACTAGGAACACCCGGCTACACCTTC.

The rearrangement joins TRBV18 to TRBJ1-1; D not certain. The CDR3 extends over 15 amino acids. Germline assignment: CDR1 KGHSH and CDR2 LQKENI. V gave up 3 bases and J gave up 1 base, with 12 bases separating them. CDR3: CASSPVASGNTEAFF. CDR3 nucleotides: TGTGCCAGCTCACCGGTGGCGTCAGGGAACACTGAAGCTTTCTTT.

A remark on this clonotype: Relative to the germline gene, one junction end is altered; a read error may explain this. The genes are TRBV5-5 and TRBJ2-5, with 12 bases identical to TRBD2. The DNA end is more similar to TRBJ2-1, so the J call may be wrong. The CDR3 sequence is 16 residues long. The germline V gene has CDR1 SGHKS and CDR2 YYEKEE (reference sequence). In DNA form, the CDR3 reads TGTGCCAGTAGCTTGTACCTAGCGGGGGGGAGCGATGAGCAGTTCTTC. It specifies CASSLYLAGGSDEQFF.

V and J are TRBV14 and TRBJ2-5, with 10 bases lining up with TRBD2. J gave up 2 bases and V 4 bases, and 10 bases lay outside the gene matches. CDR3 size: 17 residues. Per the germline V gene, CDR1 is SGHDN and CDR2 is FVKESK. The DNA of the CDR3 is TGTGCCAGCAGCCCTTGGGGTCGGACTAGCGGACAAGAGACCCAGTACTTC. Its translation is CASSPWGRTSGQETQYF. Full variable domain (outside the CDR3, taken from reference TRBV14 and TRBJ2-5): EAGVTQFPSHSVIEKGQTVTLRCDPISGHDNLYWYRRVMGKEIKFLLHFVKESKQDESGMPNNRFLAERTGGTYSTLKVQPAELEDSGVYFCASSPWGRTSGQETQYFGPGTRLLVL.

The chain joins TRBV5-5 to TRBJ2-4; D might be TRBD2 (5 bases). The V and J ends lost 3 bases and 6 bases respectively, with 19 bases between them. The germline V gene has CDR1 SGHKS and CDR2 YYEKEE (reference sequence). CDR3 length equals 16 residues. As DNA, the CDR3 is TGTGCCAGCAGCTGGTACGCCGTGAGAGGAGGAAACATTCAGTACTTC. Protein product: CASSWYAVRGGNIQYF.

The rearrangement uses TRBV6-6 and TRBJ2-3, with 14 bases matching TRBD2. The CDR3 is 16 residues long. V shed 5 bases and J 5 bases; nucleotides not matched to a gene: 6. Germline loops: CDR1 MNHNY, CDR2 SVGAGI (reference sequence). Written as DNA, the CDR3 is TGTGCCAGCAGTAAGACTAGCGGGAGGGCGGTAGATACGCAGTATTTT. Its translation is CASSKTSGRAVDTQYF.

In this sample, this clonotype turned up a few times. DNA of the CDR3: TGTGCCAGTAGTATGGCCCACAATGAGCAGTTCTTC. Protein sequence: CASSMAHNEQFF. V usage is TRBV19 and J usage is TRBJ2-1; no clear D gene. Trimming pared 3 bases from V and 5 bases from J, leaving 5 bases between. The germline gives CDR1 LNHDA, CDR2 SQIVND (reference sequence). The CDR3 has 12 residues.

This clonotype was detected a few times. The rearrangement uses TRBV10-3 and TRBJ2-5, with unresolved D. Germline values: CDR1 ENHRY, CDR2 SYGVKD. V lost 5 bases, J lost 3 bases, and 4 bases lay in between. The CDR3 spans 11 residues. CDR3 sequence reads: CAISSKETQYF. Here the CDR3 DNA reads TGTGCCATCAGTTCCAAAGAGACCCAGTACTTC.

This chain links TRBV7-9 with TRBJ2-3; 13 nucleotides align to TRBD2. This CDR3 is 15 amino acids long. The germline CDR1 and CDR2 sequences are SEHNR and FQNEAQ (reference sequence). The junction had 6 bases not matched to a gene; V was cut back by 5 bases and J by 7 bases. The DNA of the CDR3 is TGTGCCAGCAGCCCAACTAGCGGGGGGGCTTATACGCAGTATTTT. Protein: CASSPTSGGAYTQYF.

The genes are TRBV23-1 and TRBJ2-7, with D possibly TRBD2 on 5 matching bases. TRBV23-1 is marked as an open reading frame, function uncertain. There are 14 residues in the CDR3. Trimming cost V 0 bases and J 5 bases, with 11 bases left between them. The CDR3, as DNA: TGCGCCAGCAGTCAATCCGGGGTAAGCGACGAGCAGTACTTC. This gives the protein CASSQSGVSDEQYF.

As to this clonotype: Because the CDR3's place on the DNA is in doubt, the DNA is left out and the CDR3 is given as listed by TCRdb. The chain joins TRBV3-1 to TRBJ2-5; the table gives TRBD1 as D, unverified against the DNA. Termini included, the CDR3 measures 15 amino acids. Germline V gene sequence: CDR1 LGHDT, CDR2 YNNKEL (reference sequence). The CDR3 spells CASSPDRGHFGEQFF.

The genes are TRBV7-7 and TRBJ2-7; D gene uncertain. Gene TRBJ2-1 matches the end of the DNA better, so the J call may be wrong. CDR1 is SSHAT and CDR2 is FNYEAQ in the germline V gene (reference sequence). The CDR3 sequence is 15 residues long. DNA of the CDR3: TGTGCCAGCAGCTCTAGGGCTAAAGCTCACAATGAGCAGTTCTTC. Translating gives CASSSRAKAHNEQFF.

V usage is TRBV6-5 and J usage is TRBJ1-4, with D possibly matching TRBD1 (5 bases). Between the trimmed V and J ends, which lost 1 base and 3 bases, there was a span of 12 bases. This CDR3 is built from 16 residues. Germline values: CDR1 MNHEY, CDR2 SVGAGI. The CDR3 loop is CASSYFRERANEKLFF. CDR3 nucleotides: TGTGCCAGCAGTTACTTCAGGGAGCGTGCTAATGAAAAACTGTTTTTT.

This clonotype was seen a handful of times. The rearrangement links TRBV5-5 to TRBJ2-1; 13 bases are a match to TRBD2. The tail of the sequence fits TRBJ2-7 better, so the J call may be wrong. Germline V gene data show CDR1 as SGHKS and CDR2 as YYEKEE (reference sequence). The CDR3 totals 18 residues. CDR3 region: CASSRGLAGMTLPYEQYF. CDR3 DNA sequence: TGTGCCAGCAGCAGGGGACTAGCGGGGATGACTCTCCCCTACGAGCAGTACTTC.

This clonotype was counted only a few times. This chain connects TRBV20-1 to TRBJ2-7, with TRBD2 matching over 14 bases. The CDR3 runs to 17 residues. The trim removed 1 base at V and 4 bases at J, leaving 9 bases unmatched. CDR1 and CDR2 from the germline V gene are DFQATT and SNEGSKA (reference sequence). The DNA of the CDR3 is TGCAGTGCTAGAGGACTAGCGGGGGGGCCCTACCCGTACGAGCAGTACTTC. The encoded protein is CSARGLAGGPYPYEQYF.

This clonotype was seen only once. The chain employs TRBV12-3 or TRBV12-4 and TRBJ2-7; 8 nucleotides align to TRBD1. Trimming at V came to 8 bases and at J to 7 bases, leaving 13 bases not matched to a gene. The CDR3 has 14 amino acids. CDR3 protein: CASSPQGATWEQYF. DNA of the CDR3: TGTGCCAGCTCACCCCAGGGGGCTACTTGGGAGCAGTACTTC.

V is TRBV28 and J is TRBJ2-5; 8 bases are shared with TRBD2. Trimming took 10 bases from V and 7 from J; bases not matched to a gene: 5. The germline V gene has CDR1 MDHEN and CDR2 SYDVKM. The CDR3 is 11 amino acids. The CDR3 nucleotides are TGTGCCACGGGGGGGTTAAGGACCCAGTACTTC. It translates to CATGGLRTQYF. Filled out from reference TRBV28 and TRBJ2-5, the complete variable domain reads DVKVTQSSRYLVKRTGEKVFLECVQDMDHENMFWYRQDPGLGLRLIYFSYDVKMKEKGDIPEGYSVSREKKERFSLILESASTNQTSMYLCATGGLRTQYFGPGTRLLVL.

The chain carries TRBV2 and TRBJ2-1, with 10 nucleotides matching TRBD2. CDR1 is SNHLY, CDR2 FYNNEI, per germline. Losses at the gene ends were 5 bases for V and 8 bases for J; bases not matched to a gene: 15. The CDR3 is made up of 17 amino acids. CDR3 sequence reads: CASSFRGLADLGDEQFF. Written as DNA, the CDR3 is TGTGCCAGCAGTTTCCGAGGACTAGCGGACTTGGGCGATGAGCAGTTCTTC.

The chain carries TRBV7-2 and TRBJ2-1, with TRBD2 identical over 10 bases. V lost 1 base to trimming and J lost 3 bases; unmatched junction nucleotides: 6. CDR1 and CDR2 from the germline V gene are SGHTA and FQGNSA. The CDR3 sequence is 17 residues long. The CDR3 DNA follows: TGTGCCAGCAGCTTAGGAGTCCAGCGGGGGGGCTACAATGAGCAGTTCTTC. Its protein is CASSLGVQRGGYNEQFF.

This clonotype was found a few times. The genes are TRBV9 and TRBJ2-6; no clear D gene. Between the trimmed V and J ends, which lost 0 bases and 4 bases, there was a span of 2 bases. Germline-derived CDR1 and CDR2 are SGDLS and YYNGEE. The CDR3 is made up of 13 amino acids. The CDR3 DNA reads TGTGCCAGCAGCGTAGTAGGGGCCAACGTCCTGACTTTC. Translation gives CASSVVGANVLTF.

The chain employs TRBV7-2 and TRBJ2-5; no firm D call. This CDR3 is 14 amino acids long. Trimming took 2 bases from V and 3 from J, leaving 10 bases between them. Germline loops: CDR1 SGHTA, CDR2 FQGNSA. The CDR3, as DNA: TGTGCCAGCAGCTTAAGGGCTGGCAAAGAGACCCAGTACTTC. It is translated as CASSLRAGKETQYF. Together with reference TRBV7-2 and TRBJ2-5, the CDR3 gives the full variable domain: GAGVSQSPSNKVTEKGKDVELRCDPISGHTALYWYRQSLGQGLEFLIYFQGNSAPDKSGLPSDRFSAERTGGSVSTLTIQRTQQEDSAVYLCASSLRAGKETQYFGPGTRLLVL.

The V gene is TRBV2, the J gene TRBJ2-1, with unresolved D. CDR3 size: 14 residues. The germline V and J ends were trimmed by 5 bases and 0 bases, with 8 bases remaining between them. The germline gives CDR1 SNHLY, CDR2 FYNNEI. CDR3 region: CASSMVSSYNEQFF. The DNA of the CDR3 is TGTGCCAGCAGTATGGTAAGCTCCTACAATGAGCAGTTCTTC.

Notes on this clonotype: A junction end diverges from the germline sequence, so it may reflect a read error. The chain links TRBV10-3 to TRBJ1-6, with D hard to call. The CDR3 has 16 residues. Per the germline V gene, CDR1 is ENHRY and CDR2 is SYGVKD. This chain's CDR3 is CATSQTTSSYNSPLHF. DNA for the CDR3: TGTGCCACCAGTCAGACAACCAGCTCCTATAATTCACCCCTCCACTTT.

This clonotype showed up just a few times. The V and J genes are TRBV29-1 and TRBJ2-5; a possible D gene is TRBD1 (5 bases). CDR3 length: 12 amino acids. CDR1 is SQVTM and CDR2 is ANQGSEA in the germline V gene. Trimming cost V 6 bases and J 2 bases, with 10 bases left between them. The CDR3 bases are TGCAGCGTCCTGACAGAGCAAGAGACCCAGTACTTC. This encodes CSVLTEQETQYF.

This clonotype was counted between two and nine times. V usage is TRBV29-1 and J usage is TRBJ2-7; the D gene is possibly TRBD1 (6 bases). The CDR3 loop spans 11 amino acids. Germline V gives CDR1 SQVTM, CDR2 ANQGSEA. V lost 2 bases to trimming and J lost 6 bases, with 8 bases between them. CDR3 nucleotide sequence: TGCAGCGTTGAACGCAGGGGCGAGCAGTACTTC. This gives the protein CSVERRGEQYF.

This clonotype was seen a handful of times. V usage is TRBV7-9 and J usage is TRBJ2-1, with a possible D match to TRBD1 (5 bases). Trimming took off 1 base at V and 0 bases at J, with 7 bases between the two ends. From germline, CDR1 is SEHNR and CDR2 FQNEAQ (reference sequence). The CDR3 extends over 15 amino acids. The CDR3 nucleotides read TGTGCCAGCAGCTTAGGACAGTACTCCTACAATGAGCAGTTCTTC. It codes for CASSLGQYSYNEQFF.

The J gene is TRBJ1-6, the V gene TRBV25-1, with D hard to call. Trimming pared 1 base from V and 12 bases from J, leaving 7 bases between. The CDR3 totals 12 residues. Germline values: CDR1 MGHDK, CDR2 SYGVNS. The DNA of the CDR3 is TGTGCCAGCAGTGAATGGGGAGGACCCCTCCACTTT. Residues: CASSEWGGPLHF.